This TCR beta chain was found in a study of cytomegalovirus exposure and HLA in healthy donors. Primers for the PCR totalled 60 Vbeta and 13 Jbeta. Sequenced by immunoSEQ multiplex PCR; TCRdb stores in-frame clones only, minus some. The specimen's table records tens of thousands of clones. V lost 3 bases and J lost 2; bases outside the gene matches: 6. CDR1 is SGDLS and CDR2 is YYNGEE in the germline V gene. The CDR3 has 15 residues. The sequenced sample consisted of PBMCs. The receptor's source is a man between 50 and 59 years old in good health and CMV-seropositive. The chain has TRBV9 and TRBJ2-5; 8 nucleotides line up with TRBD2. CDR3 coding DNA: TGTGCCAGCAGCGCGAGCGGGAGTGGGCAAGAGACCCAGTACTTC. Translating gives CASSASGSGQETQYF.